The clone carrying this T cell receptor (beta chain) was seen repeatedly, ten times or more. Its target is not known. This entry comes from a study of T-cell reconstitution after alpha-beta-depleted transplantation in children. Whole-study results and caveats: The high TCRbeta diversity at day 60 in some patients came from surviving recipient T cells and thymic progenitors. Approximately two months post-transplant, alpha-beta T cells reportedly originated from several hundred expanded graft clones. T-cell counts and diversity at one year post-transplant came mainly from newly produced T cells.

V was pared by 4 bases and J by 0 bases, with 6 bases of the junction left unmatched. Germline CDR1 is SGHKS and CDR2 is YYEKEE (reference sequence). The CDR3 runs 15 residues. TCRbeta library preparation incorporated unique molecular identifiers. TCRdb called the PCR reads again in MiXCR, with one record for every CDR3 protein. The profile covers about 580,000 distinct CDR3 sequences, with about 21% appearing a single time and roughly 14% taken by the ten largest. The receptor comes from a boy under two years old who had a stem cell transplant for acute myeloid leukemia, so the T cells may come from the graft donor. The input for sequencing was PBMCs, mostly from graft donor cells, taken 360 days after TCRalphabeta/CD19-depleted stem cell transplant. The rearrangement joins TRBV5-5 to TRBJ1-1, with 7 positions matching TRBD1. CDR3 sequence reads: CASSLGQALNTEAFF. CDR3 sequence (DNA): TGTGCCAGCAGCCTAGGACAGGCTTTGAACACTGAAGCTTTCTTT.